This entry lists 7 T cell receptor beta chains sequenced from one sample in a study of blood T cell repertoires in COVID-19. Assay: immunoSEQ multiplex PCR; the TCRdb copy retains only in-frame clones and omits some. This repertoire shows about 110,000 clones, roughly 91% found once; its top ten account for around 3.2%. Material for sequencing was peripheral blood. These receptors were collected from a woman aged 45-65 years with acute or convalescent COVID-19.

The chain recombines TRBV29-1 with TRBJ2-2; 14 nucleotides align to TRBD2. V shed 7 bases and J 8 bases; nucleotides not matched to a gene: 9. This CDR3 is 15 amino acids long. CDR1 is SQVTM, CDR2 ANQGSEA, per germline. The CDR3 sequence: CSAMGLAGESGELFF. CDR3 DNA sequence: TGCAGCGCTATGGGACTAGCGGGAGAATCTGGGGAGCTGTTTTTT.

The genes are TRBV11-2 and TRBJ1-4, with 8 positions matching TRBD1. The germline CDR1 and CDR2 sequences are SGHAT and FQNNGV. The CDR3 runs to 17 residues. V gave up 2 bases and J gave up 10 bases; unmatched junction bases: 15. This CDR3 is CASSLRGVGQGPLKLFF. The CDR3 nucleotides read TGTGCCAGCAGCTTAAGAGGTGTCGGACAGGGTCCCCTAAAACTGTTTTTT.

The chain has TRBV1 and TRBJ1-3; the D call in the table, TRBD1, was not verified against the DNA. TRBV1 is annotated as a pseudogene. This CDR3 contains 16 residues. CDR3 in amino acids: CTSSQGQGASGNTIYF. DNA of the CDR3: TGCACCAGCAGCCAAGGCCAGGGGGCCTCTGGAAACACCATATATTTT.

The chain carries TRBV21-1 and TRBJ2-7; the table's D call, TRBD2, has no DNA check behind it. TRBV21-1 is termed a pseudogene. CDR3 length: 16 amino acids. The CDR3 DNA sequence: TGTGCCAGCAGCAAAGCGCGACTAGCGGGATCCTACGAGCAGTACTTC. Protein sequence: CASSKARLAGSYEQYF.

This chain uses TRBV10-3 with TRBJ2-4; TRBD1 matches 10 bases. The CDR3 sequence is 13 residues long. Trimming at V came to 6 bases and at J to 7 bases, leaving 3 bases not matched to a gene. Germline V gene lookup returns CDR1 ENHRY and CDR2 SYGVKD. The CDR3 DNA sequence: TGTGCCATCAGGGGGACAGGGGAGAACATTCAGTACTTC. Its protein product is CAIRGTGENIQYF.

The chain joins TRBV2 to TRBJ2-7, with D possibly TRBD2 on 5 matching bases. The CDR3 has 13 residues. V lost 8 bases and J 3 bases, leaving 14 bases between the germline ends. Germline values: CDR1 SNHLY, CDR2 FYNNEI. CDR3 bases: TGTGCCAGCCGCAAGGACTTCCGCTACGAGCAGTACTTC. Translating it yields CASRKDFRYEQYF. The full variable domain, with the rest looked up from reference TRBV2 and TRBJ2-7, is EPEVTQTPSHQVTQMGQEVILRCVPISNHLYFYWYRQILGQKVEFLVSFYNNEISEKSEIFDDQFSVERPDGSNFTLKIRSTKLEDSAMYFCASRKDFRYEQYFGPGTRLTVT.

The chain carries TRBV28 and TRBJ2-7; 7 bases map to TRBD1. CDR1 is MDHEN and CDR2 is SYDVKM in the germline V gene. The CDR3 runs 15 residues. J was trimmed by 7 bases and V by 1 base; bases with no gene match: 10. CDR3 in amino acids: CASSLSGTARQEQYF. The CDR3 DNA reads as TGTGCCAGCAGTTTATCCGGGACAGCGCGCCAGGAGCAGTACTTC.